The TCR beta chain under discussion was sequenced for a study of T cell changes during pregnancy in multiple sclerosis. The assay was immunoSEQ multiplex PCR, and TCRdb's table has in-frame clones only and misses some. The data contain around 130,000 clones, over 85% of them singletons. This clone was seen just once. V lost 1 base and J 3 bases, leaving 7 bases between the germline ends. This CDR3 spans 13 amino acids. Germline lookup yields CDR1 SEHNR and CDR2 FQNEAQ (reference sequence). This specimen was peripheral blood, taken before pregnancy. This sequence joins TRBV7-9 and TRBJ2-7; D is ambiguous. The sequence derives from a female donor with multiple sclerosis, enrolled in a pregnancy study. CDR3 nucleotide sequence: TGTGCCAGCAGCTTAGACAGCCACTACGAGCAGTACTTC. Its protein is CASSLDSHYEQYF.